These 2 T cell receptor beta chains were all obtained from the same sample, sequenced in a study of cytomegalovirus exposure and HLA in healthy donors. The PCR employed 60 Vbeta primers together with 13 Jbeta primers. Clones were sequenced by immunoSEQ multiplex PCR, and TCRdb holds only the in-frame ones, with some missing. Of more than 200,000 clones listed, approximately 83% are singletons. Sequencing was done on a sample of PBMCs. These TCRs come from a girl between 5 and 17 years old in good health and CMV-seronegative.

The chain couples TRBV6-5 to TRBJ2-5, with TRBD2 identical over 7 bases. After removal of 0 bases from V and 0 bases from J, the junction contained 4 bases not matched to a gene. The CDR3 covers 16 residues. Germline-derived CDR1 and CDR2 are MNHEY and SVGAGI. CDR3 protein: CASSYSGLPNQETQYF. CDR3 DNA sequence: TGTGCCAGCAGTTACTCGGGACTACCAAACCAAGAGACCCAGTACTTC.

The rearrangement links TRBV28 to TRBJ2-1; D uncertain. The germline V gene has CDR1 MDHEN and CDR2 SYDVKM. V was pared by 2 bases and J by 4 bases, with 9 bases between. The length of the CDR3 is 14 residues. CDR3 protein: CASSLIDFYNEQFF. In DNA form, the CDR3 reads TGTGCCAGCAGTTTAATTGACTTTTACAATGAGCAGTTCTTC.